This T cell receptor (beta chain) comes out of a study of T cell clones after liver transplantation. Whole-study context: At least one year of complete immunosuppression withdrawal without enzymes over twice normal defined tolerance. Overall study results and limits: Low donor cell numbers restricted donor-reactive repertoire measurement in a couple of subjects. Post-transplant time points were not standardized, so conclusions are preliminary.

Sorting of unstimulated PBMCs yielded separate CD3+CD4+ and CD3+CD8+ fractions. In germline, CDR1 is SGHRS, CDR2 YFSETQ. This CDR3 contains 15 residues. Losses at the gene ends were 3 bases for V and 0 bases for J; bases not matched to a gene: 3. This clone was detected a few times. The antigen is not known. Assay used: immunoSEQ multiplex PCR; TCRdb lists only in-frame clones, some missing. The sample records about 74,000 clones, around 80% being singletons. The sequencing here drew on CD4+ T cells from blood, taken before liver transplant. This chain joins TRBV5-1 and TRBJ2-3; the match to TRBD2 covers 8 bases. The TCR sequence derives from a human donor who received a liver transplant. CDR3 bases: TGCGCCAGCAGCTACGGACTAGCTAGCACAGATACGCAGTATTTT. Encoded protein: CASSYGLASTDTQYF. The full variable domain, its missing parts supplied by reference TRBV5-1 and TRBJ2-3, is KAGVTQTPRYLIKTRGQQVTLSCSPISGHRSVSWYQQTPGQGLQFLFEYFSETQRNKGNFPGRFSGRQFSNSRSEMNVSTLELGDSALYLCASSYGLASTDTQYFGPGTRLTVL.